This T cell receptor (beta chain) was sequenced for a study of long-term antiretroviral therapy in people with HIV. Runs used v3.0 of the immunoSEQ assay and were done at survey level. Measured with immunoSEQ multiplex PCR; TCRdb has only the in-frame clones, and not every one. Of about 19,000 clones listed, less than 85% are singletons. The CDR3 totals 12 residues. V lost 7 bases and J 3 bases, leaving 4 bases between the germline ends. From germline, CDR1 is MNHEY and CDR2 SVGAGI. Specimens carried roughly 0.95-10 million cryopreserved PBMC before DNA extraction. As for this clone: What it binds is unknown.

Study findings and constraints: Pre-ART clonal expansions dominated every time point's repertoire. Spans of CDR3 length were tighter for HIV repertoires than for controls. Records did not include ART adherence, viral resistance or therapy changes.

This receptor was identified in a woman aged 50 to 60 with HIV. The chain links TRBV6-5 to TRBJ1-6; D is ambiguous. The material was unsorted PBMCs, obtained 0.5 years before starting antiretroviral therapy. CDR3 protein: CASTGYNSPLHF. For the CDR3, the DNA is TGTGCCAGCACCGGCTATAATTCACCCCTCCACTTT.